These 28 T cell receptor beta chains originate from one sample sequenced in a study of graft-versus-host responses after intestinal transplantation. Sequencing used immunoSEQ multiplex PCR; TCRdb keeps in-frame clones, though not all of them. The sample has 150,000 or so clones, 92% seen once. These receptors are not linked to any known antigen. This specimen was unstimulated CD4+ T cells sorted from spleen or lymph node cells, taken before intestinal transplant. The receptors here all came from a human donor who received an intestinal transplant.

V usage is TRBV27 and J usage is TRBJ2-3; TRBD1 aligns across 8 bases. The CDR3 is 16 residues long. Losses at the gene ends were 0 bases for V and 5 bases for J; bases not matched to a gene: 7. Germline CDR1 reads MNHEY; CDR2 reads SMNVEV (reference sequence). The DNA of the CDR3 is TGTGCCAGCAGTTTATCTCCGACAGGGGAGGAAGATACGCAGTATTTT. As protein: CASSLSPTGEEDTQYF.

Only a few counts were recorded for this clone. J is TRBJ1-1 and V is TRBV23-1; a possible D gene is TRBD1 (6 bases). TRBV23-1 qualifies as an ORF whose function is uncertain. V was clipped by 9 bases and J by 4 bases, with 27 bases between them. The CDR3 runs 17 residues. The CDR3 coding sequence is TGCGCCAGGGACGCCCTAGACAGGCATAGATTGGGCACTGAAGCTTTCTTT. Protein sequence: CARDALDRHRLGTEAFF.

The chain employs TRBV11-3 and TRBJ2-7; D call uncertain. The CDR3 is made up of 14 amino acids. Germline V gives CDR1 SGHNT, CDR2 YENEEA. V lost 0 bases and J lost 2, with 8 bases in between. CDR3 residues: CASSLDGQTYEQYF. In DNA form, the CDR3 reads TGTGCCAGCAGCTTAGACGGGCAAACCTACGAGCAGTACTTC.

This clone was found once. This chain connects TRBV4-1 to TRBJ1-4; 7 bases align to TRBD1. With 1 base clipped from V and 5 bases from J, the junction kept 10 bases outside the gene matches. This CDR3 is built from 17 residues. Germline assignment: CDR1 MGHRA and CDR2 YSYEKL. In DNA form, the CDR3 reads TGCGCCAGCAGCCAAGCTTCCCCGGGACAGCCAAATGAAAAACTGTTTTTT. It translates to CASSQASPGQPNEKLFF.

Written as DNA, the CDR3 is TGTGCCAGCAGCTTAGACAGCGTAAAGCAAGGTCAGCCCCAGCATTTT. It encodes CASSLDSVKQGQPQHF. The chain recombines TRBV7-9 with TRBJ1-5; D is uncertain. Germline V CDR1 and CDR2: SEHNR, FQNEAQ (reference sequence). This CDR3 has 16 residues. The V and J ends lost 1 base and 6 bases respectively, with 16 bases between them.

The V and J genes are TRBV5-1 and TRBJ2-2; D is perhaps TRBD1 (6 bases). The germline V gene has CDR1 SGHRS and CDR2 YFSETQ. This CDR3 region has 15 residues. V shed 4 bases and J shed 2 bases, with 12 bases lying between them. CDR3 loop: CASSGVQGNTGELFF. The DNA for the CDR3 is TGCGCCAGCAGCGGGGTACAGGGAAACACCGGGGAGCTGTTTTTT.

Only a few counts were recorded for this clone. This CDR3 is CASSGWTGGSTNEKLFF. The CDR3 region has the DNA TGTGCCAGTAGTGGTTGGACAGGGGGCTCGACTAATGAAAAACTGTTTTTT. This chain uses TRBV19 with TRBJ1-4; TRBD1 aligns across 11 bases. V shed 5 bases, J shed 2 bases, and the junction held 7 bases outside the gene matches. The V gene's germline CDR1 is LNHDA and CDR2 SQIVND (reference sequence). The CDR3 is made up of 17 amino acids.

This chain connects TRBV2 to TRBJ1-2; TRBD1 is a possible D gene (5 bases). V dropped 11 bases and J dropped 6 bases, with 13 bases sitting between them. The germline V gene has CDR1 SNHLY and CDR2 FYNNEI. This CDR3 comprises 11 residues. The CDR3 DNA is TGTGCCCGCGGGGGGTCGGATGGCTACACCTTC. Translation: CARGGSDGYTF. The complete variable domain, with remaining parts taken from reference TRBV2 and TRBJ1-2, reads EPEVTQTPSHQVTQMGQEVILRCVPISNHLYFYWYRQILGQKVEFLVSFYNNEISEKSEIFDDQFSVERPDGSNFTLKIRSTKLEDSAMYFCARGGSDGYTFGSGTRLTVV.

This clone showed up just a few times. The chain employs TRBV28 and TRBJ2-5, with D perhaps being TRBD1 or TRBD2 (5 bases each). Trimming shortened V by 2 bases and J by 4 bases, and 17 bases separated the two germline ends. The CDR3 loop spans 16 amino acids. The germline CDR1 and CDR2 sequences are MDHEN and SYDVKM. CDR3 in DNA: TGTGCCAGCAGTTTAGGGGGACGACCCTCAAGAGAGACCCAGTACTTC. Translated: CASSLGGRPSRETQYF. Using reference TRBV28 and TRBJ2-5 for the parts outside the CDR3, the full variable domain is DVKVTQSSRYLVKRTGEKVFLECVQDMDHENMFWYRQDPGLGLRLIYFSYDVKMKEKGDIPEGYSVSREKKERFSLILESASTNQTSMYLCASSLGGRPSRETQYFGPGTRLLVL.

The chain is built from TRBV7-6 and TRBJ2-7; D possibly corresponds to TRBD1 (6 bases). This CDR3 spans 17 amino acids. Germline values: CDR1 SGHVS, CDR2 FNYEAQ. The V end was cut by 5 bases, the J end by 6 bases, with 26 bases between. This chain's CDR3 is CASSTSHLNGRGSEQYF. CDR3 DNA sequence: TGTGCCAGCAGCACCTCCCATCTCAATGGCAGGGGAAGCGAGCAGTACTTC.

The chain has TRBV29-1 and TRBJ2-7; D possibly matches TRBD1 or TRBD2 (5 bases each). Germline CDR1 is SQVTM and CDR2 is ANQGSEA. CDR3 length equals 15 residues. V lost 3 bases, J lost 3 bases, and 18 bases lay in between. The CDR3 region has the DNA TGCAGCGTTGAGCTCCTGGGACGGAAGGACTACGAGCAGTACTTC. It codes for CSVELLGRKDYEQYF.

This chain connects TRBV5-4 to TRBJ2-7; 10 nucleotides match TRBD1. There are 16 residues in the CDR3. V trimming: 0 bases; J trimming: 2 bases; junction bases outside the gene matches: 5. The V gene's germline CDR1 is SGHNT and CDR2 YYREEE (reference sequence). CDR3 sequence reads: CASSLGTGGVPYEQYF. The CDR3, as DNA: TGTGCCAGCAGCTTGGGGACAGGGGGTGTTCCCTACGAGCAGTACTTC.

This chain connects TRBV7-2 to TRBJ2-7; TRBD1 agrees at 10 bases. This CDR3 has 17 amino acids. V was clipped by 3 bases and J by 3 bases; unmatched bases: 11. Germline V gives CDR1 SGHTA, CDR2 FQGNSA. The CDR3 region has the DNA TGTGCCAGCAGCTTCAATCGGGACAGGGGCATATACTACGAGCAGTACTTC. This sequence encodes CASSFNRDRGIYYEQYF.

The CDR3 nucleotides read TGTGCCAGCAGCTTAGTCGAGCCTTACAATGAGCAGTTCTTC. Protein sequence: CASSLVEPYNEQFF. The V gene is TRBV11-2, the J gene TRBJ2-1, with D hard to call. This CDR3 contains 14 residues. V was pared by 1 base and J by 4 bases, with 8 bases between. The germline V gene has CDR1 SGHAT and CDR2 FQNNGV.

The chain employs TRBV2 and TRBJ2-7; TRBD1 might be the D (5 bases). The CDR3 contains 16 residues. Deletions cut 9 bases from V and 5 bases from J, with 26 bases between. CDR1 is SNHLY and CDR2 is FYNNEI in the germline V gene. CDR3: CARKNMTDRADNEQYF. The CDR3 nucleotides are TGTGCCAGGAAGAACATGACAGACCGAGCTGACAACGAGCAGTACTTC.

J is TRBJ1-5 and V is TRBV19; TRBD1 matches 8 bases. Germline CDR1 and CDR2: LNHDA and SQIVND (reference sequence). The CDR3 loop spans 15 amino acids. The trim removed 4 bases at V and 1 base at J, leaving 3 bases unmatched. Here the CDR3 DNA reads TGTGCCAGTAGTACGGACAGGGAAAGCAATCAGCCCCAGCATTTT. Residues: CASSTDRESNQPQHF.

The rearrangement uses TRBV28 and TRBJ2-7, with D perhaps TRBD1 or TRBD2 (6 bases each). CDR1 and CDR2 from the germline V gene are MDHEN and SYDVKM. Trimming removed 6 bases from V and 3 bases from J, with 18 bases in between. The CDR3 spans 15 residues. This CDR3 reads CASSSGDLAFYEQYF. The CDR3 DNA reads as TGTGCCAGCAGCTCAGGGGACTTAGCCTTCTACGAGCAGTACTTC.

This chain links TRBV30 with TRBJ1-3, with a tentative D call TRBD1 (5 bases). The length of the CDR3 is 11 residues. Germline V gene lookup returns CDR1 GTSNPN and CDR2 SVGIG (reference sequence). Trimming left V 3 bases short and J 6 bases short, with 6 bases between. CDR3 sequence (DNA): TGTGCCTGGAGCGGGGCAAACACCATATATTTT. Translated, it gives CAWSGANTIYF.

The V gene is TRBV11-1, the J gene TRBJ1-1; no clear D gene. Per germline, CDR1 SGHAT and CDR2 FQDESV (reference sequence). V was pared by 5 bases and J by 1 base, with 8 bases between. The CDR3 runs to 13 residues. CDR3 bases: TGTGCCAGCAGCCCGCGGGGGAACACTGAAGCTTTCTTT. Its protein is CASSPRGNTEAFF.

The rearrangement joins TRBV15 to TRBJ2-1, with D uncertain. In germline, CDR1 is LNHNV, CDR2 YYDKDF (reference sequence). The V and J ends lost 0 bases and 13 bases respectively, with 13 bases between them. The CDR3 length is 13 residues. CDR3: CATSRDTNIGQFF. In DNA form, the CDR3 reads TGTGCCACCAGCAGAGATACCAACATCGGTCAGTTCTTC.

The chain carries TRBV4-2 and TRBJ2-1, with TRBD1 as a possible D gene (6 bases). Looked up from germline, CDR1 is LGHNA and CDR2 is YNFKEQ. The CDR3 runs to 16 residues. V was shortened by 0 bases and J by 5 bases, with 14 bases between the two germline ends. DNA of the CDR3: TGTGCCAGCAGCCAAGATCTCAGAGGGGGAAACAATGAGCAGTTCTTC. It translates to CASSQDLRGGNNEQFF.

The genes are TRBV9 and TRBJ2-3; possible D gene TRBD2, 6 bases. This CDR3 comprises 15 residues. Trimming removed 0 bases from V and 6 bases from J, with 14 bases in between. Germline V CDR1 and CDR2: SGDLS, YYNGEE. CDR3 nucleotides: TGTGCCAGCAGCGTAGCTCCGGGAGTGGAGGATACGCAGTATTTT. Translated, it gives CASSVAPGVEDTQYF.

The gene calls are TRBV28 and TRBJ2-3; 8 bases align to TRBD1. Germline values: CDR1 MDHEN, CDR2 SYDVKM. The CDR3 totals 19 residues. V gave up 2 bases and J gave up 2 bases; unmatched junction bases: 15. The CDR3 DNA reads as TGTGCCAGCAGTTTACTCCGGGACAGGTCCCTCTTTAACACAGATACGCAGTATTTT. This translates into CASSLLRDRSLFNTDTQYF.

The chain combines TRBV6-6 with TRBJ2-7; D gene uncertain. Germline V CDR1 and CDR2: MNHNY, SVGAGI (reference sequence). The V and J ends lost 3 bases and 3 bases respectively, with 12 bases between them. The CDR3 contains 14 residues. The CDR3 region has the DNA TGTGCCAGCAGTTATAGGCAGAACCTCTACGAGCAGTACTTC. It is translated as CASSYRQNLYEQYF.

This clone has more than one count but fewer than ten. The V gene is TRBV14, the J gene TRBJ2-7; D not certain. The CDR3 loop spans 11 amino acids. Deletions cut 1 base from V and 6 bases from J, with 4 bases between. CDR1 is SGHDN and CDR2 is FVKESK in the germline V gene. The CDR3 region is CASSQGGEQYF. CDR3 DNA sequence: TGTGCCAGCAGCCAAGGGGGCGAGCAGTACTTC. Filled out from reference TRBV14 and TRBJ2-7, the complete variable domain reads EAGVTQFPSHSVIEKGQTVTLRCDPISGHDNLYWYRRVMGKEIKFLLHFVKESKQDESGMPNNRFLAERTGGTYSTLKVQPAELEDSGVYFCASSQGGEQYFGPGTRLTVT.

V and J are TRBV19 and TRBJ1-4; D gene uncertain. The CDR3 length is 16 residues. V was clipped by 9 bases and J by 0 bases, with 17 bases between them. CDR1 and CDR2 from the germline V gene are LNHDA and SQIVND (reference sequence). The CDR3 coding sequence is TGTGCCAGCGGGTCAGAAGTAGTGTCAACTAATGAAAAACTGTTTTTT. The encoded protein is CASGSEVVSTNEKLFF.

This rearrangement joins TRBV19 to TRBJ1-5, with unresolved D. Trimming shortened V by 5 bases and J by 5 bases, and 7 bases separated the two germline ends. This CDR3 has 12 residues. The germline V gene encodes CDR1 LNHDA and CDR2 SQIVND (reference sequence). DNA of the CDR3: TGTGCCAGTAGTGGAACTTATCAGCCCCAGCATTTT. Its translation: CASSGTYQPQHF. The full variable domain, with the rest looked up from reference TRBV19 and TRBJ1-5, is DGGITQSPKYLFRKEGQNVTLSCEQNLNHDAMYWYRQDPGQGLRLIYYSQIVNDFQKGDIAEGYSVSREKKESFPLTVTSAQKNPTAFYLCASSGTYQPQHFGDGTRLSIL.

This clone came up a few times. The chain combines TRBV6-1 with TRBJ2-7; D remains ambiguous. From germline, CDR1 is MNHNS and CDR2 SASEGT. The CDR3 consists of 13 residues. The ends were cut back, 4 bases at V and 5 bases at J, with 12 bases in the middle. The CDR3, as DNA: TGTGCCAGCAGTGTCCCAGGATACGACGAGCAGTACTTC. Its translation is CASSVPGYDEQYF.